Listed here are 17 T cell receptor beta chains from one sample, sequenced in a study of T cells in Graves' hyperthyroidism and ophthalmopathy. Template material for amplifying TCR beta CDR3 regions consisted of RNA transcripts. The HTBI set primed first-round TCR CDR3 RT-PCR. Each CDR3 protein is one row after TCRdb ran MiXCR on the multiplex PCR reads. In the table there are 480,000 or so distinct CDR3 sequences, 46% of which are singletons. Sequenced sample: peripheral blood or thyroid tissue (not recorded which). The receptors originated from an adult woman with Graves' disease, either hyperthyroidism or ophthalmopathy (not recorded which).

The sample holds one count of this clonotype. The chain recombines TRBV12-3 or TRBV12-4 with TRBJ2-7; TRBD1 aligns across 9 bases. V was pared by 6 bases and J by 0 bases, with 6 bases of the junction left unmatched. CDR3 length: 15 residues. CDR3 sequence (DNA): TGTGCCAGCAGCAGGACAGGGGCGTACTCCTACGAGCAGTACTTC. Translated: CASSRTGAYSYEQYF.

The chain uses TRBV24-1 and TRBJ1-2; D not resolved. Between the trimmed V and J ends, which lost 3 bases and 8 bases, there was a span of 9 bases. The CDR3 loop spans 12 amino acids. Germline loops: CDR1 KGHDR, CDR2 SFDVKD. CDR3 bases: TGTGCCACCAGTGATCTCCACCAGGGCTACACCTTC. It yields the protein CATSDLHQGYTF.

This chain uses TRBV7-8 with TRBJ2-1; possible D gene TRBD2, 5 bases. The CDR3 length is 15 residues. The germline gives CDR1 SGHVS, CDR2 FQNEAQ. The V gene lost 1 base and the J gene lost 8 bases, with 15 bases spanning the gap. The CDR3 coding sequence is TGTGCCAGCAGCTTAGGCGGGTTTAAGGGATATGAGCAGTTCTTC. As protein: CASSLGGFKGYEQFF.

Points on this clonotype: An end of the junction does not agree with germline; a read error may underlie this. The chain recombines TRBV20-1 with TRBJ1-2, with D perhaps matching TRBD1 (5 bases). CDR3 length: 12 residues. Germline V gene data show CDR1 as DFQATT and CDR2 as SNEGSKA (reference sequence). This CDR3 reads CSAWGTNNGYTF. The CDR3 nucleotides are TGCAGTGCTTGGGGGACTAACAATGGCTACACCTTC.

This chain joins TRBV2 and TRBJ2-5, with D perhaps matching TRBD2 (6 bases). V was clipped by 6 bases and J by 8 bases, with 13 bases between them. This CDR3 spans 12 amino acids. The germline V gene encodes CDR1 SNHLY and CDR2 FYNNEI. CDR3 sequence (DNA): TGTGCCAGCAGGAGACTAGGAACCACCCAGTACTTC. Its translation is CASRRLGTTQYF. Using reference TRBV2 and TRBJ2-5 for the parts outside the CDR3, the full variable domain is EPEVTQTPSHQVTQMGQEVILRCVPISNHLYFYWYRQILGQKVEFLVSFYNNEISEKSEIFDDQFSVERPDGSNFTLKIRSTKLEDSAMYFCASRRLGTTQYFGPGTRLLVL.

V is TRBV9 and J is TRBJ1-1, with a tentative D call TRBD1 (6 bases). This CDR3 spans 13 amino acids. V was cut by 6 bases and J by 10 bases, with 19 bases left in between. CDR1 SGDLS and CDR2 YYNGEE come from the germline V gene. The CDR3 protein is CASTVEPGGRAFF. The CDR3 DNA reads TGTGCCAGCACGGTAGAACCCGGGGGCAGAGCTTTCTTT.

This clonotype was detected once. At one boundary the junction diverges from the germline segment, which might be a read error. The V call is TRBV7-2, the J call TRBJ1-3, with a tentative D call TRBD1 (5 bases). The CDR3 is made up of 13 amino acids. Germline V gives CDR1 SGHTA, CDR2 FQGNSA. The CDR3 region has the DNA TGTGCCAGCAGCCAAGAATTCGAGGGACCCAAGAACTTT. Translation: CASSQEFEGPKNF.

This clonotype was observed a single time. This chain uses TRBV5-4 with TRBJ2-1, with a possible D match to TRBD2 (6 bases). The V gene lost 4 bases and the J gene lost 1 base, with 9 bases spanning the gap. CDR1 is SGHNT and CDR2 is YYREEE in the germline V gene (reference sequence). The CDR3 length is 14 residues. The CDR3 loop reads CASSSGPSYNEQFF. The CDR3 coding sequence is TGTGCCAGCAGCAGCGGGCCTTCCTACAATGAGCAGTTCTTC.

This chain connects TRBV7-6 to TRBJ2-7; 11 bases are shared with TRBD1. Per the germline V gene, CDR1 is SGHVS and CDR2 is FNYEAQ. J lost 5 bases, V lost 4 bases, and 22 bases had no gene match. The CDR3 is 20 residues long. The CDR3 bases are TGTGCCAGCAGCTCAGTAAAGGACAGGGGGCGTTTAAGCGGGAGAAACGAGCAGTACTTC. Translating it yields CASSSVKDRGRLSGRNEQYF.

The rearrangement joins TRBV20-1 to TRBJ2-5; 9 nucleotides agree with TRBD1. CDR3 size: 15 residues. Germline V gene data show CDR1 as DFQATT and CDR2 as SNEGSKA (reference sequence). V shed 6 bases and J 5 bases; nucleotides not matched to a gene: 13. Written as DNA, the CDR3 is TGCAGTGCAGGAGAGACAGGGGGAGATCGGGAGACCCAGTACTTC. It specifies CSAGETGGDRETQYF.

Many counts were recorded for this clonotype. The V call is TRBV11-2, the J call TRBJ2-7; weak D call: TRBD2 (6 bases). Germline V gene lookup returns CDR1 SGHAT and CDR2 FQNNGV. The CDR3 runs to 11 residues. Trimming cost V 4 bases and J 5 bases, with 6 bases left between them. CDR3 in amino acids: CASSWGDEQYF. DNA for the CDR3: TGTGCCAGCAGCTGGGGGGACGAGCAGTACTTC.

The chain recombines TRBV7-2 with TRBJ1-4; 9 positions agree with TRBD1. The ends lost 2 bases at V and 5 bases at J; junction bases unmatched: 6. The CDR3 has 16 amino acids. The germline CDR1 and CDR2 sequences are SGHTA and FQGNSA. DNA for the CDR3: TGTGCCAGCAGCTTAAGGGGACAGGGACGAAATGAAAAACTGTTTTTT. Its protein is CASSLRGQGRNEKLFF.

Remarks on this clonotype: Germline and junction disagree at one end, which may indicate a read error. The V call is TRBV9, the J call TRBJ2-7; D is possibly TRBD2 (6 bases). The CDR3 is 12 amino acids. The germline CDR1 and CDR2 sequences are SGDLS and YYNGEE. Here the CDR3 DNA reads TGTGCCAGCAGCCAAGGGTGGAGGGAGCAGTGCTTC. Residues: CASSQGWREQCF.

V and J are TRBV7-9 and TRBJ1-2; D unresolved. Germline CDR1 and CDR2: SEHNR and FQNEAQ (reference sequence). Trimming pared 3 bases from V and 12 bases from J, leaving 23 bases between. The CDR3 is 15 amino acids. The DNA of the CDR3 is TGTGCCAGCAGCTTGGGAGGAGCCAGGACTAGCGGCAACACCTTC. This codes for CASSLGGARTSGNTF.

The sample holds many counts of this clonotype. The chain recombines TRBV7-2 with TRBJ1-1; D unresolved. Germline V gene data show CDR1 as SGHTA and CDR2 as FQGNSA. The CDR3 is 14 residues long. The V end was cut by 0 bases, the J end by 3 bases, with 8 bases between. The DNA of the CDR3 is TGTGCCAGCAGCTTAGCGGGAGGGTACACTGAAGCTTTCTTT. It is translated as CASSLAGGYTEAFF. Supplemented by reference TRBV7-2 and TRBJ1-1, the full variable domain reads GAGVSQSPSNKVTEKGKDVELRCDPISGHTALYWYRQSLGQGLEFLIYFQGNSAPDKSGLPSDRFSAERTGGSVSTLTIQRTQQEDSAVYLCASSLAGGYTEAFFGQGTRLTVV.

As for this clonotype: One base away lies a much larger clone, so this may be a sequencing read error. V and J are TRBV9 and TRBJ1-3, with D maybe TRBD1 (5 bases). Germline V gene sequence: CDR1 SGDLS, CDR2 YYNGEE. The CDR3 is 15 amino acids. The CDR3 DNA reads TGTGCCGGCAGCGCGACAGACTTCTCTGGAAACACCATATATTTT. This codes for CAGSATDFSGNTIYF.

The chain employs TRBV5-1 and TRBJ1-1; D is unclear. Trimming took off 0 bases at V and 5 bases at J, with 14 bases between the two ends. CDR1 and CDR2 from the germline V gene are SGHRS and YFSETQ. This CDR3 has 15 amino acids. This CDR3 is CASSLDRRRITEAFF. The CDR3 DNA sequence: TGCGCCAGCAGCTTGGACCGCCGAAGAATTACTGAAGCTTTCTTT.